These 15 T cell receptor beta chains came from one sample sequenced in a study of cytomegalovirus exposure and HLA in healthy donors (dated by TCRdb to the late 2010s). The library was obtained by the immunoSEQ multiplex PCR assay. For the multiplex PCR, a mixture combining 60 forward primers for TCR Vbeta segments and 13 reverse primers for TCR Jbeta segments was used. In its TCRdb copy, this immuneACCESS table keeps in-frame sequences only and misses some clones. Where compared with another copy, unresolved V genes explain less than half of these, and the others have no known cause. The sample includes around 65,000 clones, with almost 70% observed a single time. 17% of the sample comes from the top ten. The specimen was PBMCs. These receptors all come from a man aged 35 to 55 in good health and CMV-seropositive.

V usage is TRBV29-1 and J usage is TRBJ2-5; D not resolved. There are 10 residues in the CDR3. Germline-derived CDR1 and CDR2 are SQVTM and ANQGSEA. Trimming shortened V by 5 bases and J by 2 bases, and 3 bases separated the two germline ends. CDR3 region: CSVQQETQYF. The CDR3 DNA reads as TGCAGCGTTCAACAAGAGACCCAGTACTTC.

The rearrangement joins TRBV5-1 to TRBJ1-5; no definite D call. With 4 bases removed from V and 5 bases from J, the gap between germline ends came to 13 bases. Germline V gene data show CDR1 as SGHRS and CDR2 as YFSETQ. The CDR3 loop spans 14 amino acids. CDR3 sequence: CASSVGSGDQPQHF. Written as DNA, the CDR3 is TGCGCCAGCAGCGTGGGGAGCGGGGATCAGCCCCAGCATTTT.

CDR3 sequence (DNA): TGCAGCCCCGCCAGACTAGCGGGTTACAATGAGCAGTTCTTC. Its translation is CSPARLAGYNEQFF. The chain employs TRBV29-1 and TRBJ2-1, with 10 nucleotides matching TRBD2. This CDR3 spans 14 amino acids. V trimming: 8 bases; J trimming: 4 bases; junction bases outside the gene matches: 8. Germline values: CDR1 SQVTM, CDR2 ANQGSEA.

The V call is TRBV27, the J call TRBJ1-1, with D hard to call. This CDR3 is 13 amino acids long. Looked up from germline, CDR1 is MNHEY and CDR2 is SMNVEV (reference sequence). V lost 2 bases and J lost 4, with 8 bases in between. The chain's CDR3 is CASSLRGFTEAFF. CDR3 DNA sequence: TGTGCCAGCAGTTTAAGAGGTTTCACTGAAGCTTTCTTT.

The rearrangement links TRBV9 to TRBJ2-5, with 7 bases lining up with TRBD2. The J segment lost 1 base and the V segment lost 4 bases, leaving 10 bases of the junction unmatched. Germline loops: CDR1 SGDLS, CDR2 YYNGEE. This CDR3 region has 16 residues. The CDR3 bases are TGTGCCAGCAGCTTTTCGACTAGCCTAACCCAAGAGACCCAGTACTTC. It is translated as CASSFSTSLTQETQYF.

The J gene is TRBJ1-2, the V gene TRBV4-2, with a possible D match to TRBD1 (6 bases). Trimming cost V 4 bases and J 6 bases, with 18 bases left between them. This CDR3 contains 15 residues. Per the germline V gene, CDR1 is LGHNA and CDR2 is YNFKEQ. This CDR3 reads CASSREPGTTNGYTF. The CDR3 DNA sequence: TGTGCCAGCAGCCGGGAACCCGGGACAACAAATGGCTACACCTTC.

The chain joins TRBV30 to TRBJ1-3; D call uncertain. The length of the CDR3 is 13 residues. Germline V gene sequence: CDR1 GTSNPN, CDR2 SVGIG (reference sequence). V lost 4 bases and J lost 4, with 11 bases in between. This CDR3 reads CAWNNYDGNTIYF. DNA for the CDR3: TGTGCCTGGAATAACTACGACGGAAACACCATATATTTT.

The rearrangement uses TRBV7-2 and TRBJ2-5; the D gene is possibly TRBD1 (6 bases). Deletions cut 5 bases from V and 9 bases from J, with 10 bases between. The CDR3 length is 11 residues. Germline V gene data show CDR1 as SGHTA and CDR2 as FQGNSA. The CDR3 region is CASSLQGSQYF. The DNA for the CDR3 is TGTGCCAGCAGCCTCCAGGGGTCCCAGTACTTC.

This clone was found a few times. The chain carries TRBV2 and TRBJ2-7, with 7 bases aligning to TRBD2. V shed 0 bases, J shed 0 bases, and the junction held 2 bases outside the gene matches. This CDR3 contains 15 residues. Germline V gives CDR1 SNHLY, CDR2 FYNNEI. DNA of the CDR3: TGTGCCAGCAGTGAAGCTCTAGCGGCCTCCTACGAGCAGTACTTC. Amino acid sequence: CASSEALAASYEQYF.

There are a few counts of this clone. V and J are TRBV18 and TRBJ1-1; D ambiguous. Germline V gene data show CDR1 as KGHSH and CDR2 as LQKENI. The CDR3 covers 13 residues. Trimming removed 6 bases from V and 3 bases from J, with 11 bases in between. The CDR3 sequence is CASSLNRDTEAFF. CDR3 bases: TGTGCCAGCTCCCTCAACCGGGACACTGAAGCTTTCTTT.

This chain links TRBV5-1 with TRBJ1-3; TRBD1 matches 7 bases. This CDR3 comprises 15 residues. The V gene's germline CDR1 is SGHRS and CDR2 YFSETQ. With 3 bases clipped from V and 4 bases from J, the junction kept 7 bases outside the gene matches. The CDR3 is CASSSQGQRGNTIYF. As DNA, the CDR3 is TGCGCCAGCAGCTCACAGGGGCAAAGAGGAAACACCATATATTTT. The entire variable domain, with the rest obtained from reference TRBV5-1 and TRBJ1-3, is as follows: KAGVTQTPRYLIKTRGQQVTLSCSPISGHRSVSWYQQTPGQGLQFLFEYFSETQRNKGNFPGRFSGRQFSNSRSEMNVSTLELGDSALYLCASSSQGQRGNTIYFGEGSWLTVV.

V usage is TRBV2 and J usage is TRBJ1-6; 9 bases are shared with TRBD1. The ends lost 5 bases at V and 9 bases at J; junction bases unmatched: 5. CDR3 size: 14 residues. Germline V lookup: CDR1 SNHLY, CDR2 FYNNEI. This chain's CDR3 is CASSRDREVSPLHF. The CDR3 DNA is TGTGCCAGCAGTCGGGACAGGGAGGTTTCACCCCTCCACTTT.

J is TRBJ2-5 and V is TRBV4-1; D remains unclear. Trimming cost V 4 bases and J 2 bases, with 17 bases left between them. This CDR3 region has 16 residues. Germline V CDR1 and CDR2: MGHRA, YSYEKL. CDR3 nucleotide sequence: TGCGCCAGCAGCCGCTCGCCTGCGGCGCCTCAAGAGACCCAGTACTTC. It translates to CASSRSPAAPQETQYF.

This clone has just one count. J is TRBJ1-3 and V is TRBV30; tentatively, D is TRBD1 (6 bases). This CDR3 spans 13 amino acids. Per the germline V gene, CDR1 is GTSNPN and CDR2 is SVGIG (reference sequence). CDR3 bases: TGTGCTCGAGGGGGGGTCACTGGAAACACCATATATTTT. Protein: CARGGVTGNTIYF.

The CDR3 nucleotides are TGTGCCAGCAGCGCCAGCGGGAGCTCCTACAATGAGCAGTTCTTC. Amino acids: CASSASGSSYNEQFF. The chain is built from TRBV9 and TRBJ2-1, with TRBD2 identical over 8 bases. CDR3 length: 15 amino acids. CDR1 and CDR2 from the germline V gene are SGDLS and YYNGEE. J was trimmed by 0 bases and V by 3 bases; bases with no gene match: 2.